These 24 T cell receptor beta chains share one sample of origin, sequenced in a study of blood T cells in healthy people across ages. The use of a sample-barcoded 5' primer and a J-beta primer mix characterized a second PCR of roughly 6 to 11 cycles. TCRdb used MiXCR to reprocess the 5' RACE reads, holding one entry per CDR3 protein. This table holds about 1.5 million distinct CDR3 sequences, roughly two fifths found once. The sample consisted of blood. The source is a woman between 18 and 29 years old in good health.

This clonotype was seen only a few times. V is TRBV21-1 and J is TRBJ1-2; the table's D call of TRBD1 was not tested on the DNA. TRBV21-1 is a known pseudogene. This CDR3 contains 17 residues. CDR3 DNA sequence: TGTGCCAGCAGCAAAAAATTGGACCGGGACAGGAACTATGGCTACACCTTC. Protein product: CASSKKLDRDRNYGYTF.

This chain joins TRBV2 and TRBJ2-1; 9 bases agree with TRBD1. This CDR3 is 16 amino acids long. The V gene end was trimmed by 7 bases and the J gene end by 3 bases; junction bases not matched to a gene: 10. Germline loops: CDR1 SNHLY, CDR2 FYNNEI. CDR3 protein: CASTSDPGQGYNEQFF. The CDR3 DNA follows: TGTGCCAGCACCAGCGATCCGGGACAGGGCTACAATGAGCAGTTCTTC.

This sequence joins TRBV3-1 and TRBJ1-2; D gene unclear. The CDR3 extends over 13 amino acids. Trimming took off 1 base at V and 8 bases at J, with 11 bases between the two ends. Germline V gives CDR1 LGHDT, CDR2 YNNKEL (reference sequence). This CDR3 is CASSQVLFGGYTF. DNA of the CDR3: TGTGCCAGCAGCCAAGTACTTTTTGGGGGCTACACCTTC.

This clonotype occurred a few times. The CDR3 is CASSLELGRQTQYF. The CDR3 coding sequence is TGTGCCAGCAGCTTAGAGCTGGGGAGGCAGACCCAGTACTTC. This chain joins TRBV7-2 and TRBJ2-5, with D possibly being TRBD2 (6 bases). CDR3 length: 14 residues. V was pared by 1 base and J by 6 bases, with 12 bases between. The germline V gene has CDR1 SGHTA and CDR2 FQGNSA.

CDR3: CAISGVYGYTF. The CDR3 nucleotides read TGTGCCATCAGTGGGGTCTATGGCTACACCTTC. V gene TRBV10-3 combines with J gene TRBJ1-2; no reliable D call. The CDR3 consists of 11 residues. Looked up from germline, CDR1 is ENHRY and CDR2 is SYGVKD. Between the trimmed V and J ends, which lost 4 bases and 4 bases, there was a span of 4 bases.

V is TRBV20-1 and J is TRBJ1-5; D may be TRBD1 (6 bases). This CDR3 spans 14 amino acids. The V gene's germline CDR1 is DFQATT and CDR2 SNEGSKA (reference sequence). The V end lost 1 base, the J end lost 3 bases, and 10 bases lay between the germline ends. The CDR3 coding sequence is TGCAGTGCTAGAGTGGGGGGCACCAATCAGCCCCAGCATTTT. The encoded protein is CSARVGGTNQPQHF.

This clonotype has only one observation. The chain recombines TRBV7-2 with TRBJ1-2, with D unresolved. V lost 5 bases to trimming and J lost 3 bases, with 16 bases between them. The CDR3 contains 15 residues. Germline V CDR1 and CDR2: SGHTA, FQGNSA. In DNA form, the CDR3 reads TGTGCCAGCAGCCCCACGGGAGGGTCGGACTATGGCTACACCTTC. Residues: CASSPTGGSDYGYTF.

The V and J genes are TRBV6-2 or TRBV6-3 and TRBJ2-1, with 7 bases matching TRBD2. Germline V gene sequence: CDR1 MNHEY, CDR2 SVGEGT. This CDR3 has 16 amino acids. The V and J ends lost 4 bases and 4 bases, in that order; junction bases with no gene match: 10. The CDR3 nucleotides are TGTGCCAGCAGTTCGGCAATAGCGGGCCGATACAATGAGCAGTTCTTC. This translates into CASSSAIAGRYNEQFF.

This clonotype was observed a few times. The chain has TRBV4-3 and TRBJ2-3; unclear D gene. The V end was cut by 0 bases, the J end by 7 bases, with 5 bases between. The germline gives CDR1 LGHNA, CDR2 YSLEER. This CDR3 has 12 amino acids. This chain's CDR3 is CASSQDHYTQYF. The CDR3 nucleotides read TGCGCCAGCAGCCAAGATCACTATACGCAGTATTTT.

The chain joins TRBV19 to TRBJ2-1; 13 positions match TRBD2. V lost 10 bases and J lost 3; bases outside the gene matches: 15. Germline-derived CDR1 and CDR2 are LNHDA and SQIVND (reference sequence). The CDR3 consists of 18 residues. The CDR3 DNA reads TGTGCCACTTCCTTTCCGGGACTAGCGGGGCGATTCTACAATGAGCAGTTCTTC. Amino acids: CATSFPGLAGRFYNEQFF.

The chain links TRBV3-1 to TRBJ2-5; tentatively, D is TRBD1 (5 bases). Germline V gene sequence: CDR1 LGHDT, CDR2 YNNKEL (reference sequence). The CDR3 extends over 16 amino acids. Trimming removed 4 bases at V and 5 bases at J, with 20 bases between. CDR3 DNA sequence: TGTGCCAGCAGCCCGTTAGGGGTAGGGATGGATGAGACCCAGTACTTC. Amino acids: CASSPLGVGMDETQYF.

Ten or more counts support this clonotype. This chain uses TRBV20-1 with TRBJ2-4; perhaps TRBD2 as D (6 bases). The CDR3 length is 16 residues. Trimming took 3 bases from V and 0 from J, leaving 15 bases between them. Germline CDR1 DFQATT, CDR2 SNEGSKA (reference sequence). CDR3 amino acids: CSARDYTLLAKNIQYF. The CDR3 DNA is TGCAGTGCTAGGGACTACACCCTATTAGCCAAAAACATTCAGTACTTC.

This clonotype was found many times. The chain combines TRBV29-1 with TRBJ1-1, with 9 bases fitting TRBD1. The CDR3 spans 14 residues. From germline, CDR1 is SQVTM and CDR2 ANQGSEA. V lost 7 bases to trimming and J lost 5 bases; unmatched junction nucleotides: 11. The CDR3 DNA reads TGCAGCGCACAGGGGGCACGGGGGGGGACTGAAGCTTTCTTT. Translation: CSAQGARGGTEAFF.

V usage is TRBV7-2 and J usage is TRBJ2-3, with TRBD2 matching over 14 bases. The CDR3 is made up of 19 amino acids. In germline, CDR1 is SGHTA, CDR2 FQGNSA. Germline trimming cut 2 bases from V and 4 bases from J; bases unmatched to any gene: 11. CDR3 nucleotide sequence: TGTGCCAGCAGCTTACTTCGGAGAGGGACTAGCGGGAGTTCAGATACGCAGTATTTT. This gives the protein CASSLLRRGTSGSSDTQYF.

The rearrangement links TRBV27 to TRBJ2-1; D not resolved. Looked up from germline, CDR1 is MNHEY and CDR2 is SMNVEV (reference sequence). Trimming stripped 4 bases from V and 4 bases from J, with 11 bases between. The CDR3 is 14 amino acids. The CDR3 DNA is TGTGCCAGCAGTTGGGGTACTCCATACAATGAGCAGTTCTTC. Residues: CASSWGTPYNEQFF.

The genes are TRBV20-1 and TRBJ2-5; 11 bases fit TRBD1. The J segment lost 11 bases and the V segment lost 0 bases, leaving 8 bases of the junction unmatched. The germline CDR1 and CDR2 sequences are DFQATT and SNEGSKA (reference sequence). There are 14 residues in the CDR3. Here the CDR3 DNA reads TGCAGTGCTAGAGATCTGGACAGGGGGCGAGAGCAGTACTTC. Residues: CSARDLDRGREQYF.

CDR3 protein: CASSLDTGTAHNEQFF. For the CDR3, the DNA is TGTGCCAGCAGCTTGGATACCGGGACAGCGCACAATGAGCAGTTCTTC. This chain links TRBV5-6 with TRBJ2-1, with 7 bases fitting TRBD1. V dropped 0 bases and J dropped 5; count of bases not matched to a gene: 8. The CDR3 is 16 amino acids. Germline V gene lookup returns CDR1 SGHDT and CDR2 YYEEEE.

This clonotype was counted a few times. V gene TRBV27 combines with J gene TRBJ1-6, with TRBD1 matching 9 bases. Per germline, CDR1 MNHEY and CDR2 SMNVEV (reference sequence). The CDR3 consists of 14 residues. The V gene end was trimmed by 9 bases and the J gene end by 9 bases; junction bases not matched to a gene: 9. Here the CDR3 DNA reads TGTGCCAGTTCGGACAGGGGAGATTTTTCACCCCTCCACTTT. This sequence encodes CASSDRGDFSPLHF.

In its sample, this clonotype was seen a few times. The chain is built from TRBV5-1 and TRBJ1-1, with D uncertain. This CDR3 is built from 13 residues. V was shortened by 2 bases and J by 5 bases, with 10 bases between the two germline ends. In germline, CDR1 is SGHRS, CDR2 YFSETQ. The CDR3 bases are TGCGCCAGCAGCTTCTTCGGAAGGACTGAAGCTTTCTTT. It specifies CASSFFGRTEAFF.

This clonotype was observed many times. The V call is TRBV7-2, the J call TRBJ2-5, with a weak D call TRBD1 (6 bases). V shed 7 bases and J shed 2 bases, with 11 bases lying between them. The CDR3 covers 13 residues. Looked up from germline, CDR1 is SGHTA and CDR2 is FQGNSA. In DNA, the CDR3 is TGTGCCAGCACCCGGACAGTACAAGAGACCCAGTACTTC. Amino acids: CASTRTVQETQYF.

The J gene is TRBJ2-2, the V gene TRBV10-3, with 12 bases aligning to TRBD2. Losses at the gene ends were 8 bases for V and 6 bases for J; bases not matched to a gene: 16. The CDR3 loop spans 18 amino acids. CDR1 is ENHRY, CDR2 SYGVKD, per germline. The CDR3 coding sequence is TGTGCCATCGGAGCTACTAGCGGGGGGCGCGAATCGGCCGGGGAGCTGTTTTTT. This translates into CAIGATSGGRESAGELFF.

The gene calls are TRBV6-5 and TRBJ2-1, with 9 bases identical to TRBD1. The germline CDR1 and CDR2 sequences are MNHEY and SVGAGI. The CDR3 consists of 15 residues. V gave up 6 bases and J gave up 7 bases; unmatched junction bases: 10. The CDR3 sequence is CASSWGQGTRNEQFF. DNA for the CDR3: TGTGCCAGCAGCTGGGGACAGGGTACAAGGAATGAGCAGTTCTTC.

The V gene is TRBV20-1, the J gene TRBJ1-5, with D unresolved. The V gene lost 0 bases and the J gene lost 3 bases, with 12 bases spanning the gap. CDR1 and CDR2 (germline): DFQATT, SNEGSKA (reference sequence). CDR3 length equals 15 residues. CDR3 in DNA: TGCAGTGCTAGAGAGGGTCCGGGTTCCAATCAGCCCCAGCATTTT. It encodes CSAREGPGSNQPQHF.

The rearrangement uses TRBV27 and TRBJ1-2, with D possibly TRBD1 on 5 matching bases. Germline V gives CDR1 MNHEY, CDR2 SMNVEV (reference sequence). Trimming removed 5 bases from V and 4 bases from J, with 11 bases in between. The length of the CDR3 is 13 residues. The CDR3 sequence is CASSTGRSYGYTF. Written as DNA, the CDR3 is TGTGCCAGCAGTACGGGACGCAGCTATGGCTACACCTTC.